This T cell receptor (beta chain) was found in a study of beta chain features in type 1 diabetes. Isolated RNA was reverse transcribed in full, so expressed TCRB transcripts were sequenced. The table came from immunoSEQ multiplex PCR; TCRdb's copy has only in-frame clones and leaves some out. This table holds about 240,000 clones, 25% to 35% found once. This TCR was recovered from a man younger than 45 in good health. The sample was central memory CD4+ T cells from blood.

CDR3 loop: CASSSLAADSYNEQFF. The CDR3 DNA reads TGTGCCAGCAGCTCCCTAGCGGCCGACTCCTACAATGAGCAGTTCTTC. This chain links TRBV5-4 with TRBJ2-1; 7 nucleotides agree with TRBD2. Germline lookup yields CDR1 SGHNT and CDR2 YYREEE (reference sequence). Trimming took 3 bases from V and 0 from J; bases not matched to a gene: 6. CDR3 size: 16 residues.